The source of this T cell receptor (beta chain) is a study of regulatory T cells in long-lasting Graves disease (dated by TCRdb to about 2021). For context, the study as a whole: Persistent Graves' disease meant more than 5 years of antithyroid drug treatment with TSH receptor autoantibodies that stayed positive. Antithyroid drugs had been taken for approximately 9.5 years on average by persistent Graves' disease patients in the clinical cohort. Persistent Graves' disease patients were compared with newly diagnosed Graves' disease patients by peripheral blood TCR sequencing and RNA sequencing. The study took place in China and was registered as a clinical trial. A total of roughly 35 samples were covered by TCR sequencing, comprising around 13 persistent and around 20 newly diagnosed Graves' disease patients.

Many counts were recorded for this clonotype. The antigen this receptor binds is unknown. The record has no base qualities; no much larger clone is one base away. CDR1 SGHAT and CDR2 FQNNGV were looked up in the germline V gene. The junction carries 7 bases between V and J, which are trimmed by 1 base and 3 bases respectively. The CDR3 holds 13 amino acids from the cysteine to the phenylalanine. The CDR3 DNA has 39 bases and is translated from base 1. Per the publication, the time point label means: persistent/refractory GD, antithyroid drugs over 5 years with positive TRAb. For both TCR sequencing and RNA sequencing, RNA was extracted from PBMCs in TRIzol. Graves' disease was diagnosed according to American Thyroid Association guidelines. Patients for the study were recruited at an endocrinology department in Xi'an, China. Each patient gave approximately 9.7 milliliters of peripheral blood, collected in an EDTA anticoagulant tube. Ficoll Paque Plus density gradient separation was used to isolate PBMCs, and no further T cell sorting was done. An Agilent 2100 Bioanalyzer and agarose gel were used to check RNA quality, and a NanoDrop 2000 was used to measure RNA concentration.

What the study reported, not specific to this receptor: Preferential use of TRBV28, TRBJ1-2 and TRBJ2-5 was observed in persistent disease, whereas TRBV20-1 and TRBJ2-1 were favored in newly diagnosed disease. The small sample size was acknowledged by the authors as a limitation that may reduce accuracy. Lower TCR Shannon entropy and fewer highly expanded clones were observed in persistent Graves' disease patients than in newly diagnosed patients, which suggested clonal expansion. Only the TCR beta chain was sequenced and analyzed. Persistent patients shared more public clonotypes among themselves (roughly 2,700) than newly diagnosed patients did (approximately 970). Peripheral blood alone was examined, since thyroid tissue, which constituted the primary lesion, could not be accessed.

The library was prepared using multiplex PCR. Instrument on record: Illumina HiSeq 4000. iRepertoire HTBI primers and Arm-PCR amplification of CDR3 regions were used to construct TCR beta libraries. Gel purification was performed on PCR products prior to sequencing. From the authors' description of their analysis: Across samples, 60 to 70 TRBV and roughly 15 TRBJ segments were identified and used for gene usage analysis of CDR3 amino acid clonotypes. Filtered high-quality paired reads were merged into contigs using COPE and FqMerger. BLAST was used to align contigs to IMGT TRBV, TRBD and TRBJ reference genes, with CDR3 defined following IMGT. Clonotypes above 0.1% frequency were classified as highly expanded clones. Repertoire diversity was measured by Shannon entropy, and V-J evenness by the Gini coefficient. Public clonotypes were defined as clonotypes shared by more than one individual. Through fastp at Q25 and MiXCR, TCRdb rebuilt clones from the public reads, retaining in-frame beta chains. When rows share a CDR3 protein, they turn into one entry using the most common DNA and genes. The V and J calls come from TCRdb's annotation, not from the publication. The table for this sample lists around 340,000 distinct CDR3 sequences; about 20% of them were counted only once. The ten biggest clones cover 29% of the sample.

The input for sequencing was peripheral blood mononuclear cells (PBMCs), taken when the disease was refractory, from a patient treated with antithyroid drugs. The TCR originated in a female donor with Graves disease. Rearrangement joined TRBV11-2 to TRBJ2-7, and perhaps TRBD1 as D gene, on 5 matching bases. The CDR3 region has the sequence CASSLGQNYEQYF. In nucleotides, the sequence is TGTGCCAGCAGCTTAGGACAGAACTACGAGCAGTACTTC.